A single sample is the source of the 10 T cell receptor beta chains below, sequenced in a study of T and B cells in COVID-19 patients. BIOMED2 TRB-A/B primer pools were used in multiplex TRB PCR. TCRdb recomputed calls from the multiplex PCR reads with MiXCR, one row per CDR3 protein. The sample has around 30,000 distinct CDR3 sequences; around a third are singletons. From blood, about 250-500 ng of genomic DNA served as TRB template. The source material was blood. Receptors originate from a human donor who had recovered from COVID-19.

This clonotype was found a few times. V gene TRBV7-2 combines with J gene TRBJ2-7; TRBD2 is a possible D gene (5 bases). CDR1 is SGHTA, CDR2 FQGNSA, per germline. There are 17 residues in the CDR3. Trimming took 3 bases from V and 0 from J, leaving 18 bases between them. CDR3 in amino acids: CASSLSHSSGSSYEQYF. CDR3 nucleotide sequence: TGTGCCAGCAGCTTGTCGCATTCCAGCGGTAGCTCCTACGAGCAGTACTTC.

This clonotype was seen repeatedly, ten times or more. The chain employs TRBV6-6 and TRBJ2-7, with 11 bases aligning to TRBD2. Trimming took 2 bases from V and 5 from J; bases not matched to a gene: 11. The CDR3 consists of 17 residues. Germline V lookup: CDR1 MNHNY, CDR2 SVGAGI (reference sequence). CDR3 sequence reads: CASSYLSGRAGLNEQYF. CDR3 coding DNA: TGTGCCAGCAGTTACCTTAGCGGGAGGGCCGGGCTGAACGAGCAGTACTTC.

In its sample, this clonotype ranks as medium-sized. The rearrangement links TRBV29-1 to TRBJ2-1; 9 bases are shared with TRBD2. The CDR3 extends over 19 amino acids. The J segment lost 4 bases and the V segment lost 8 bases, leaving 24 bases of the junction unmatched. The germline gives CDR1 SQVTM, CDR2 ANQGSEA. CDR3 sequence: CSPNELGLAGCEGYNEQFF. The CDR3 DNA reads TGCAGCCCAAACGAGCTGGGCCTAGCGGGATGTGAGGGGTACAATGAGCAGTTCTTC.

This clonotype was recorded at least ten times. J is TRBJ2-5 and V is TRBV15, with 9 bases matching TRBD1. V gave up 0 bases and J gave up 5 bases; unmatched junction bases: 7. The CDR3 covers 16 residues. Germline assignment: CDR1 LNHNV and CDR2 YYDKDF (reference sequence). CDR3 in amino acids: CATSREGRQGGETQYF. The CDR3 coding sequence is TGTGCCACCAGCAGAGAGGGAAGACAGGGGGGGGAGACCCAGTACTTC. The entire variable domain, with the rest obtained from reference TRBV15 and TRBJ2-5, is as follows: DAMVIQNPRYQVTQFGKPVTLSCSQTLNHNVMYWYQQKSSQAPKLLFHYYDKDFNNEADTPDNFQSRRPNTSFCFLDIRSPGLGDTAMYLCATSREGRQGGETQYFGPGTRLLVL.

This clonotype is medium-sized within its sample. The chain has TRBV19 and TRBJ2-5, with D hard to call. Trimming stripped 1 base from V and 4 bases from J, with 10 bases between. Germline V gives CDR1 LNHDA, CDR2 SQIVND (reference sequence). CDR3 length: 14 amino acids. The CDR3 region has the DNA TGTGCCAGTAGTATAGGCCAGGCCCGAGAGACCCAGTACTTC. Translated: CASSIGQARETQYF.

This clonotype has only a few counts. This chain uses TRBV27 with TRBJ1-4, with 7 positions matching TRBD1. After removal of 9 bases from V and 7 bases from J, the junction contained 11 bases not matched to a gene. This CDR3 is 14 amino acids long. Germline values: CDR1 MNHEY, CDR2 SMNVEV (reference sequence). This CDR3 reads CASASTGRREKLFF. The DNA of the CDR3 is TGTGCCAGTGCCTCGACAGGGCGGCGTGAAAAACTGTTTTTT.

The table lists this clonotype with a few counts. The V call is TRBV5-1, the J call TRBJ2-1; 9 nucleotides match TRBD1. This CDR3 has 15 amino acids. V shed 0 bases, J shed 8 bases, and the junction held 6 bases outside the gene matches. Per germline, CDR1 SGHRS and CDR2 YFSETQ. CDR3: CASSLDTRTGDEQFF. As DNA, the CDR3 is TGCGCCAGCAGCTTGGATACCCGGACAGGGGATGAGCAGTTCTTC.

The chain uses TRBV6-2 or TRBV6-3 and TRBJ1-6, with a possible D match to TRBD1 (6 bases). V shed 4 bases and J shed 8 bases, with 15 bases lying between them. The CDR3 has 15 residues. Germline values: CDR1 MNHEY, CDR2 SVGEGT. The CDR3 sequence is CASSSHGTMDSPLHF. CDR3 DNA sequence: TGTGCCAGCAGTTCCCATGGGACAATGGATTCACCCCTCCACTTT.

This clonotype was counted only a few times. This chain joins TRBV27 and TRBJ2-7; TRBD2 might be the D (5 bases). This CDR3 has 14 amino acids. Germline CDR1 is MNHEY and CDR2 is SMNVEV (reference sequence). Trimming shortened V by 6 bases and J by 3 bases, and 15 bases separated the two germline ends. The CDR3 spells CASSMTMAGYEQYF. The CDR3 DNA follows: TGTGCCAGCAGCATGACCATGGCGGGCTACGAGCAGTACTTC.

This clonotype is deemed medium-sized. V is TRBV29-1 and J is TRBJ1-6; 12 positions agree with TRBD1. With V trimmed by 8 bases and J by 8 bases, 4 bases remained unmatched. Germline V gene data show CDR1 as SQVTM and CDR2 as ANQGSEA. This CDR3 comprises 13 residues. CDR3 protein: CSRGTGGDSPLHF. CDR3 sequence (DNA): TGCAGCCGAGGGACAGGGGGCGATTCACCCCTCCACTTT.